These 12 T cell receptor beta chains originate from one sample sequenced in a study of esophageal squamous cell carcinoma under preoperative chemotherapy. TCRdb passed the PCR reads through MiXCR, listing each CDR3 protein once. The table records around 10,000 distinct CDR3 sequences, approximately 50% of them present only once. Regarding time point: after preoperative PTX-NDP chemotherapy. Collection took place from a patient given preoperative chemotherapy. The source is a human donor with esophageal squamous cell carcinoma. The donor label of this sample is uncertain.

This clonotype was counted at least ten times. Given a much more abundant clone one base away, this may be a read error. The V gene is TRBV23-1, the J gene TRBJ2-1, with 12 nucleotides matching TRBD2. TRBV23-1 is sorted into the ORF group, with uncertain function. V trimming: 2 bases; J trimming: 13 bases; junction bases outside the gene matches: 18. The CDR3 has 18 residues. In DNA form, the CDR3 reads TGCGCCAGCAGTCAAGTAAGGGGGACTAGCGGGTTAAAAAACATTCAGTTCTTC. This encodes CASSQVRGTSGLKNIQFF.

This chain connects TRBV7-6 to TRBJ2-3, with D unclear. The J call could be wrong; TRBJ2-7 is a better fit for the DNA end. Germline V gene sequence: CDR1 SGHVS, CDR2 FNYEAQ. The CDR3 has 13 residues. The CDR3 protein is CASRWHGVDEQYF. CDR3 sequence (DNA): TGTGCCAGCAGATGGCATGGGGTGGATGAGCAGTACTTC.

The chain carries TRBV30 and TRBJ2-3, with D perhaps given as TRBD1 or TRBD2 (6 bases each). CDR1 and CDR2 (germline): GTSNPN, SVGIG (reference sequence). Trimming pared 0 bases from V and 6 bases from J, leaving 13 bases between. CDR3 length: 14 residues. The chain's CDR3 is CAWSVGGSGDTQYF. CDR3 DNA: TGTGCCTGGAGTGTAGGGGGGAGTGGGGATACGCAGTATTTT.

Concerning this clonotype: The junction does not match germline at one end; this may be a read error. The chain combines TRBV11-1 with TRBJ2-5, with 7 positions matching TRBD2. CDR1 is SGHAT and CDR2 is FQDESV in the germline V gene (reference sequence). The CDR3 runs 13 residues. The CDR3 nucleotides are TGTGCCAGCAGCGTCCTAGCGGAAGAGCCCCAGTACTTT. Translating gives CASSVLAEEPQYF.

Within the sample, this clonotype is large. This sequence joins TRBV6-1 and TRBJ2-1, with D perhaps being TRBD1 or TRBD2 (5 bases each). The CDR3 is 14 amino acids. V was pared by 8 bases and J by 7 bases, with 18 bases between. CDR1 is MNHNS and CDR2 is SASEGT in the germline V gene. In DNA, the CDR3 is TGTGCCAGCGCAAGGGACCTGGTCTGGAATGAGCAGTTCTTC. As protein: CASARDLVWNEQFF.

The V gene is TRBV29-1, the J gene TRBJ2-1; 11 bases map to TRBD1. V shed 6 bases, J shed 0 bases, and the junction held 13 bases outside the gene matches. Germline-derived CDR1 and CDR2 are SQVTM and ANQGSEA. The CDR3 runs to 18 residues. The CDR3 DNA sequence: TGCAGCGTCCCTTATCCCCGGGACAGGGGGAGCTCCTACAATGAGCAGTTCTTC. Translating gives CSVPYPRDRGSSYNEQFF.

The chain links TRBV6-1 to TRBJ2-3, with 7 bases identical to TRBD2. V shed 6 bases and J 2 bases; nucleotides not matched to a gene: 11. CDR1 is MNHNS and CDR2 is SASEGT in the germline V gene. The CDR3 runs 16 residues. The CDR3: CASSRLGGMATDTQYF. In nucleotides, the CDR3 is TGTGCCAGCAGCAGACTGGGGGGGATGGCCACAGATACGCAGTATTTT.

The rearrangement uses TRBV3-1 and TRBJ1-2; maybe TRBD1 (5 bases). Germline V CDR1 and CDR2: LGHDT, YNNKEL (reference sequence). CDR3 length equals 13 residues. The V end lost 5 bases, the J end lost 5 bases, and 12 bases lay between the germline ends. CDR3 DNA sequence: TGTGCCAGCAGCTTTGGGACGGCTTATGGCTACACCTTC. Encoded protein: CASSFGTAYGYTF. Looking up the rest from reference TRBV3-1 and TRBJ1-2 gives the full variable domain: DTAVSQTPKYLVTQMGNDKSIKCEQNLGHDTMYWYKQDSKKFLKIMFSYNNKELIINETVPNRFSPKSPDKAHLNLHINSLELGDSAVYFCASSFGTAYGYTFGSGTRLTVV.

This clonotype was detected ten times or more. The chain links TRBV7-8 to TRBJ2-1, with 14 bases lining up with TRBD2. The germline CDR1 and CDR2 sequences are SGHVS and FQNEAQ. Losses at the gene ends were 2 bases for V and 13 bases for J; bases not matched to a gene: 19. The CDR3 totals 19 residues. The CDR3 DNA reads as TGTGCCAGCAGCTTACCCGGGACTAGCGGGAGCTCTACGGAAGAGACCCAGTTCTTC. Translated: CASSLPGTSGSSTEETQFF.

On this clonotype: Sequence at one end of the junction differs from germline and may be a read error. V usage is TRBV12-3 or TRBV12-4 and J usage is TRBJ2-3, with 7 bases that match TRBD1. This CDR3 region has 15 residues. In nucleotides, the CDR3 is TGTGCCAGCAGGTATAGGGGACAGAACACAGATGCGCAGTATTTT. It yields the protein CASRYRGQNTDAQYF.

As to this clonotype: Here the CDR3 omits its conserved ending phenylalanine or tryptophan, so a read error is the likely source. The chain is built from TRBV10-3 and TRBJ2-5, with 14 bases aligning to TRBD2. Unmatched junction bases numbered 9, after V lost 10 bases and J lost 5 bases. Germline V gives CDR1 ENHRY, CDR2 SYGVKD. CDR3 length: 15 amino acids. CDR3: CATGGTSGGGETQYL. The CDR3 DNA reads TGTGCCACCGGAGGGACTAGCGGGGGTGGGGAGACCCAGTACTTG.

The chain couples TRBV6-1 to TRBJ1-1; tentative D call: TRBD1 (6 bases). This CDR3 has 17 amino acids. V was clipped by 6 bases and J by 1 base, with 21 bases between them. Germline V gene data show CDR1 as MNHNS and CDR2 as SASEGT. CDR3 DNA sequence: TGTGCCAGCAGGAGGGACATCAGAAGGGGCCGGAACACTGAAGCTTTCTTT. As protein: CASRRDIRRGRNTEAFF.